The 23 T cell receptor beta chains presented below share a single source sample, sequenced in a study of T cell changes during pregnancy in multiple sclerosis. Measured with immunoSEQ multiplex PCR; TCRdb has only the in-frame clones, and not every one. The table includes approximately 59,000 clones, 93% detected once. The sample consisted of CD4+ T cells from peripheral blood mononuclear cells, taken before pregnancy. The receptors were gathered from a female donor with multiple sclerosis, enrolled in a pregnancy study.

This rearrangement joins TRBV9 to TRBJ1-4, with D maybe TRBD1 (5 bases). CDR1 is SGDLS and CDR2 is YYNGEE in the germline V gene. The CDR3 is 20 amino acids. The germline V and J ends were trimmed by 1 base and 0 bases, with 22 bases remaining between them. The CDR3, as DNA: TGTGCCAGCAGCGTACCCGGGGGGGATCAGATAAGGGCAACTAATGAAAAACTGTTTTTT. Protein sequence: CASSVPGGDQIRATNEKLFF. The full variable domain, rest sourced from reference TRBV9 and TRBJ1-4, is DSGVTQTPKHLITATGQRVTLRCSPRSGDLSVYWYQQSLDQGLQFLIQYYNGEERAKGNILERFSAQQFPDLHSELNLSSLELGDSALYFCASSVPGGDQIRATNEKLFFGSGTQLSVL.

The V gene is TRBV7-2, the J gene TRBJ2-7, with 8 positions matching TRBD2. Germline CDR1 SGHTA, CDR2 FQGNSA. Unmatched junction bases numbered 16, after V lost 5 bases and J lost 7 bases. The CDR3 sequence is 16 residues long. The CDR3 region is CASSTGTRVGGREQYF. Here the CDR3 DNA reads TGTGCCAGCAGCACCGGGACTAGGGTTGGCGGTAGAGAGCAGTACTTC.

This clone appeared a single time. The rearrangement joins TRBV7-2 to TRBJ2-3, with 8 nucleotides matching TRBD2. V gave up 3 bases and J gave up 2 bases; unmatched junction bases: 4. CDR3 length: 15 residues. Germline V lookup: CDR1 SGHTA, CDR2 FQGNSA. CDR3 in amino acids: CASSFTSGPTDTQYF. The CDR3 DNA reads TGTGCCAGCAGCTTTACTAGCGGACCCACAGATACGCAGTATTTT.

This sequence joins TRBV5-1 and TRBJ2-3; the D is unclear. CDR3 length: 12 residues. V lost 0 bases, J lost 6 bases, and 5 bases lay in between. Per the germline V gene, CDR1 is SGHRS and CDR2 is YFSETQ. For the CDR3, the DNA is TGCGCCAGCAGCTTGGCTCCTGATACGCAGTATTTT. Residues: CASSLAPDTQYF.

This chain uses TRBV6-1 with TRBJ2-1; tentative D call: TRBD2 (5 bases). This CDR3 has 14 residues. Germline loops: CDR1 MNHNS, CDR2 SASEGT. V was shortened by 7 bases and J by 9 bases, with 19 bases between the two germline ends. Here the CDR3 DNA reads TGTGCCAGCACCTCCCTCGGGGTAGCTAGTGAGCAGTTCTTC. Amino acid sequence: CASTSLGVASEQFF.

CDR3 sequence reads: CASSQDPGQGGYGYTF. CDR3 nucleotides: TGCGCCAGCAGCCAAGATCCCGGACAGGGGGGCTATGGCTACACCTTC. The chain has TRBV4-3 and TRBJ1-2; 10 bases fit TRBD1. This CDR3 has 16 amino acids. CDR1 is LGHNA, CDR2 YSLEER, per germline. With V trimmed by 0 bases and J by 4 bases, 5 bases remained unmatched.

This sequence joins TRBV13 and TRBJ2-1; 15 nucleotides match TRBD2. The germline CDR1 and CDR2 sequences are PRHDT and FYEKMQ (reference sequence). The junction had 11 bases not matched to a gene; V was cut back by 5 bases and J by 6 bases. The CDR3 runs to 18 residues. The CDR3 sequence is CASSAIRTSGRARNEQFF. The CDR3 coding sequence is TGTGCCAGCAGCGCAATCCGGACTAGCGGGAGGGCTCGCAATGAGCAGTTCTTC.

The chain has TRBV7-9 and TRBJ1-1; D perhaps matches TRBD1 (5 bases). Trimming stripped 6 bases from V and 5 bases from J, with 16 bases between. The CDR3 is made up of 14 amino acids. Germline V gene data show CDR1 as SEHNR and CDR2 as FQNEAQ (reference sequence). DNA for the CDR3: TGTGCCAGCAGGGGAATGGTGGGGCCGACTGAAGCTTTCTTT. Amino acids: CASRGMVGPTEAFF. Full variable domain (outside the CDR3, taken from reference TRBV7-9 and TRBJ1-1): DTGVSQNPRHKITKRGQNVTFRCDPISEHNRLYWYRQTLGQGPEFLTYFQNEAQLEKSRLLSDRFSAERPKGSFSTLEIQRTEQGDSAMYLCASRGMVGPTEAFFGQGTRLTVV.

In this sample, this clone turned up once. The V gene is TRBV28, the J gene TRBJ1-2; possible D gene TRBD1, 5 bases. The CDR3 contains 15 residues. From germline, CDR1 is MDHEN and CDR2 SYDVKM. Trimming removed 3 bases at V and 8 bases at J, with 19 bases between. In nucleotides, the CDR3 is TGTGCCAGCAGTTTCGCAGGGACCGGGGGTGGAGGCTACACCTTC. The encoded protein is CASSFAGTGGGGYTF.

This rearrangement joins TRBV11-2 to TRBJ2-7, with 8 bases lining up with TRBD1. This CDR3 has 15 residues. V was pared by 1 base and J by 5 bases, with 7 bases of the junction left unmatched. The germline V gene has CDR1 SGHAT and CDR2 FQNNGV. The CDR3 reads CASSLGRDRTHEQYF. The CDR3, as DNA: TGTGCCAGCAGCTTAGGCCGGGACAGGACCCACGAGCAGTACTTC.

In DNA, the CDR3 is TGTGCCACTCGGACTAGCGGGAGGGACAATGAGCAGTTCTTC. Protein: CATRTSGRDNEQFF. The chain uses TRBV6-5 and TRBJ2-1; 15 bases match TRBD2. V shed 10 bases and J 5 bases; nucleotides not matched to a gene: 3. CDR1 and CDR2 from the germline V gene are MNHEY and SVGAGI. The CDR3 contains 14 residues.

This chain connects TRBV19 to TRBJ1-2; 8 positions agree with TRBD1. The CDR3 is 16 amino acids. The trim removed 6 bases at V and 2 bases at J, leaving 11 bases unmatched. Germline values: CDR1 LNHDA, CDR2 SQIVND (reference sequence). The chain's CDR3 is CASSQGQGGWNYGYTF. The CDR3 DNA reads TGTGCCAGTAGCCAAGGACAGGGAGGTTGGAACTATGGCTACACCTTC.

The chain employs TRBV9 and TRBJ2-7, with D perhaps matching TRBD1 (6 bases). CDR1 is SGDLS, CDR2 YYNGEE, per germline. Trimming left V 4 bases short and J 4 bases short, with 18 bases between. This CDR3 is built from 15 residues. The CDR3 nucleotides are TGTGCCAGCAGCAGTAGGGGGACGGGGTGGTACGAGCAGTACTTC. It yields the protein CASSSRGTGWYEQYF.

The CDR3, as DNA: TGTGCCAGCAGCCGATGGACAGGGACCTCTGGAAACACCATATATTTT. Amino acid sequence: CASSRWTGTSGNTIYF. The rearrangement links TRBV11-2 to TRBJ1-3; TRBD1 matches at 8 bases. The V segment lost 5 bases and the J segment 0 bases; nucleotides outside the gene matches: 6. The V gene's germline CDR1 is SGHAT and CDR2 FQNNGV. The CDR3 runs 16 residues.

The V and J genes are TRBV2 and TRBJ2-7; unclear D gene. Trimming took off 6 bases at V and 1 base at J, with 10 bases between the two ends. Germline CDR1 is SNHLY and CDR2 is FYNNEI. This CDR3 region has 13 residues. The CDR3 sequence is CASSADMSYEQYF. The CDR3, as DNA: TGTGCCAGCAGCGCTGACATGTCCTACGAGCAGTACTTC.

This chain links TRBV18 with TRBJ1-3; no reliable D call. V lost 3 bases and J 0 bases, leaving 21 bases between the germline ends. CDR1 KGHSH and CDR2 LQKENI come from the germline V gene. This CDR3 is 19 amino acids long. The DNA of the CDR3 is TGTGCCAGCTCACCTAAGAATGGCCAGGTTCCGAGCTCTGGAAACACCATATATTTT. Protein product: CASSPKNGQVPSSGNTIYF.

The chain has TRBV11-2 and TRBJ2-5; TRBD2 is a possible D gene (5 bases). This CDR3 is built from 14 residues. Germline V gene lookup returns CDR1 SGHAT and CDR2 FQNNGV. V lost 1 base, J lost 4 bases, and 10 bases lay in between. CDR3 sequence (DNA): TGTGCCAGCAGCTTAGTTACAACTAGAGAGACCCAGTACTTC. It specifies CASSLVTTRETQYF.

In DNA, the CDR3 is TGCGCCAGCAGTGAGTTCTACTCTGGAAACACCATATATTTT. This encodes CASSEFYSGNTIYF. The chain recombines TRBV10-1 with TRBJ1-3; D is unresolved. The CDR3 contains 14 residues. Germline V gene data show CDR1 as WNHNN and CDR2 as SYGVQD (reference sequence). V was pared by 1 base and J by 0 bases, with 4 bases between.

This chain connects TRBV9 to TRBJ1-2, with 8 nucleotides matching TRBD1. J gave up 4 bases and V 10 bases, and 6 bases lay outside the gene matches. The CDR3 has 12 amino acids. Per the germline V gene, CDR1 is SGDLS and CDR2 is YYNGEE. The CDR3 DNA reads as TGTGCCTCGCAGGGGGCTGGCTATGGCTACACCTTC. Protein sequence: CASQGAGYGYTF.

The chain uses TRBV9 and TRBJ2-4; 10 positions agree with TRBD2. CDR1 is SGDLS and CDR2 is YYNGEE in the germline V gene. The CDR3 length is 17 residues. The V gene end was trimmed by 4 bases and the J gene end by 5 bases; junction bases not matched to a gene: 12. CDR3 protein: CASSSDPGLATQNIQYF. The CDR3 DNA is TGTGCCAGCAGCTCCGACCCGGGACTAGCGACCCAAAACATTCAGTACTTC.

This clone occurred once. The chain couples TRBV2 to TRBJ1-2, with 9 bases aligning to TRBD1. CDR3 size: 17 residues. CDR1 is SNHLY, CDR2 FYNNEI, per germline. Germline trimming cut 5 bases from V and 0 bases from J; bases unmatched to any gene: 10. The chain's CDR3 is CASSPQTGGLANYGYTF. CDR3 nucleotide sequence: TGTGCCAGCAGTCCACAGACAGGGGGGTTAGCTAACTATGGCTACACCTTC.

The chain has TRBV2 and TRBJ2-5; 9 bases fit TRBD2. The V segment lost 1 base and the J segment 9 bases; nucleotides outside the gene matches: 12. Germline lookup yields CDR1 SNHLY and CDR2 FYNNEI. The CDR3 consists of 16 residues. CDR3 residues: CASSEGVPSGAGPQYF. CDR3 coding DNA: TGTGCCAGCAGTGAAGGAGTCCCTAGCGGGGCAGGACCCCAGTACTTC.

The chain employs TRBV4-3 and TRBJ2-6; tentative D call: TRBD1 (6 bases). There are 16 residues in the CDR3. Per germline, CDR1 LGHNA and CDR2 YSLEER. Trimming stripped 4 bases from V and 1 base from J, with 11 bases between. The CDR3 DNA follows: TGCGCCAGCAGCCGAGAACAGGGATCTGGGGCCAACGTCCTGACTTTC. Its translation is CASSREQGSGANVLTF.